A single sample is the source of the 24 T cell receptor beta chains below, sequenced in a study of shared T cell receptors in the human thymus. Generated by immunoSEQ multiplex PCR, the TCRdb table keeps only in-frame clones and is missing some. The sample consists of hundreds of thousands of clones, more than 70% of them appearing once. A further study also used this sample, focusing on human thymus T cells.

The specimen was thymocytes. Receptors were obtained from a boy in the first two years of life with a congenital heart defect.

J is TRBJ2-2 and V is TRBV30; 7 nucleotides agree with TRBD2. V gave up 4 bases and J gave up 1 base; unmatched junction bases: 6. CDR3 length: 15 amino acids. Per germline, CDR1 GTSNPN and CDR2 SVGIG (reference sequence). The CDR3 nucleotides read TGTGCCTGGAAAACTAGCGACAAGAACACCGGGGAGCTGTTTTTT. This encodes CAWKTSDKNTGELFF.

This clone appeared a few times. The chain employs TRBV7-6 and TRBJ1-3; D call uncertain. Trimming took off 1 base at V and 0 bases at J, with 16 bases between the two ends. This CDR3 comprises 18 residues. CDR1 and CDR2 from the germline V gene are SGHVS and FNYEAQ. For the CDR3, the DNA is TGTGCCAGCAGCTTAGATCTAACCGAACGGAGCTCTGGAAACACCATATATTTT. This gives the protein CASSLDLTERSSGNTIYF.

The chain employs TRBV5-6 and TRBJ1-4, with a tentative D call TRBD1 (6 bases). The germline V gene encodes CDR1 SGHDT and CDR2 YYEEEE. The V end lost 4 bases, the J end lost 5 bases, and 12 bases lay between the germline ends. The length of the CDR3 is 14 residues. The CDR3 protein is CASSIRGGNEKLFF. The CDR3, as DNA: TGTGCCAGCAGCATTAGGGGGGGAAATGAAAAACTGTTTTTT.

The V call is TRBV2, the J call TRBJ2-7, with D maybe TRBD1 (5 bases). Trimming stripped 0 bases from V and 2 bases from J, with 8 bases between. This CDR3 contains 14 residues. The germline V gene has CDR1 SNHLY and CDR2 FYNNEI. This chain's CDR3 is CASSEAWGAYEQYF. For the CDR3, the DNA is TGTGCCAGCAGTGAAGCCTGGGGCGCCTACGAGCAGTACTTC.

The chain combines TRBV4-2 with TRBJ2-7; D might be TRBD2 (5 bases). The germline V gene has CDR1 LGHNA and CDR2 YNFKEQ. The CDR3 consists of 15 residues. The V gene lost 1 base and the J gene lost 4 bases, with 14 bases spanning the gap. The CDR3 DNA reads TGTGCCAGCAGCCAAGGTGGAGCGGACTTTTACGAGCAGTACTTC. It yields the protein CASSQGGADFYEQYF.

The CDR3 DNA reads as TGTGCCAGCAGCACCCTGCGGCCCGCAACTAATGAAAAACTGTTTTTT. Translating gives CASSTLRPATNEKLFF. The rearrangement uses TRBV7-9 and TRBJ1-4; D uncertain. Trimming left V 5 bases short and J 0 bases short, with 13 bases between. The CDR3 is 16 amino acids. Germline V gene sequence: CDR1 SEHNR, CDR2 FQNEAQ (reference sequence). The full variable domain, with the rest looked up from reference TRBV7-9 and TRBJ1-4, is DTGVSQNPRHKITKRGQNVTFRCDPISEHNRLYWYRQTLGQGPEFLTYFQNEAQLEKSRLLSDRFSAERPKGSFSTLEIQRTEQGDSAMYLCASSTLRPATNEKLFFGSGTQLSVL.

V usage is TRBV13 and J usage is TRBJ1-2; 7 bases match TRBD1. Losses at the gene ends were 6 bases for V and 4 bases for J; bases not matched to a gene: 11. Germline lookup yields CDR1 PRHDT and CDR2 FYEKMQ (reference sequence). This CDR3 contains 15 residues. The CDR3 DNA is TGTGCCAGCAGGAGGAAAAGGAACAGGGGCTATGGCTACACCTTC. Its protein product is CASRRKRNRGYGYTF. The variable domain in full, completed from reference TRBV13 and TRBJ1-2, reads AAGVIQSPRHLIKEKRETATLKCYPIPRHDTVYWYQQGPGQDPQFLISFYEKMQSDKGSIPDRFSAQQFSDYHSELNMSSLELGDSALYFCASRRKRNRGYGYTFGSGTRLTVV.

J is TRBJ1-1 and V is TRBV28, with 9 bases identical to TRBD1. The CDR3 runs 13 residues. The germline V gene has CDR1 MDHEN and CDR2 SYDVKM. V shed 10 bases, J shed 6 bases, and the junction held 9 bases outside the gene matches. This CDR3 reads CATDRGTSAEAFF. The CDR3 DNA reads as TGTGCCACCGACAGGGGGACGTCGGCTGAAGCTTTCTTT.

The V and J genes are TRBV20-1 and TRBJ2-7, with D hard to call. V dropped 2 bases and J dropped 4 bases, with 6 bases sitting between them. The germline V gene encodes CDR1 DFQATT and CDR2 SNEGSKA (reference sequence). There are 11 residues in the CDR3. CDR3 DNA sequence: TGCAGTGCTAGAAAGCTTTACGAGCAGTACTTC. Amino acid sequence: CSARKLYEQYF.

The V gene is TRBV4-3, the J gene TRBJ1-4; 7 bases align to TRBD1. J gave up 8 bases and V 5 bases, and 20 bases lay outside the gene matches. This CDR3 contains 18 residues. Germline CDR1 reads LGHNA; CDR2 reads YSLEER. The CDR3: CASSKRQGGPVSGEKLFF. CDR3 DNA: TGCGCCAGCAGCAAAAGACAGGGAGGACCCGTCTCGGGAGAAAAACTGTTTTTT.

The chain joins TRBV7-2 to TRBJ1-5; 7 bases agree with TRBD1. This CDR3 has 13 residues. CDR1 and CDR2 (germline): SGHTA, FQGNSA. V shed 5 bases and J 6 bases; nucleotides not matched to a gene: 4. For the CDR3, the DNA is TGTGCCAGCAGCCTGACAGGGAGTCAGCCCCAGCATTTT. Residues: CASSLTGSQPQHF.

The chain has TRBV2 and TRBJ2-3; TRBD2 matches 10 bases. The germline CDR1 and CDR2 sequences are SNHLY and FYNNEI. V gave up 7 bases and J gave up 4 bases; unmatched junction bases: 8. The length of the CDR3 is 15 residues. The CDR3: CASTQTSGEPDTQYF. The CDR3, as DNA: TGTGCCAGCACCCAAACTAGCGGGGAACCAGATACGCAGTATTTT.

This clone has only one observation. This rearrangement joins TRBV4-2 to TRBJ2-7, with D perhaps TRBD1 (5 bases). Germline values: CDR1 LGHNA, CDR2 YNFKEQ. The CDR3 loop spans 17 amino acids. Trimming removed 3 bases from V and 3 bases from J, with 21 bases in between. This CDR3 is CASSHFSGRGLLYEQYF. The CDR3 DNA is TGTGCCAGCAGCCATTTTTCTGGTAGGGGCCTTCTCTACGAGCAGTACTTC.

V gene TRBV4-3 combines with J gene TRBJ2-1; 8 nucleotides line up with TRBD1. From germline, CDR1 is LGHNA and CDR2 YSLEER. The CDR3 totals 17 residues. Unmatched junction bases numbered 11, after V lost 4 bases and J lost 3 bases. The CDR3 is CASSRETGTGDYNEQFF. The DNA of the CDR3 is TGCGCCAGCAGCCGAGAGACCGGGACAGGAGACTACAATGAGCAGTTCTTC.

The CDR3 nucleotides are TGCGCCAGCAGCCAAGATGAGACAGGAAACAATCAGCCCCAGCATTTT. It codes for CASSQDETGNNQPQHF. The chain uses TRBV4-1 and TRBJ1-5; D perhaps matches TRBD1 (6 bases). Germline CDR1 and CDR2: MGHRA and YSYEKL. This CDR3 has 16 amino acids. V gave up 0 bases and J gave up 3 bases, with 12 bases separating them.

The CDR3 is CASSSLLAEDFYEQYF. The CDR3 DNA follows: TGTGCCAGCAGCTCCCTCCTAGCGGAAGACTTCTACGAGCAGTACTTC. The chain couples TRBV7-9 to TRBJ2-7; 7 bases agree with TRBD2. V lost 4 bases, J lost 3 bases, and 12 bases stayed unmatched. Germline assignment: CDR1 SEHNR and CDR2 FQNEAQ (reference sequence). The CDR3 has 16 residues.

Here the CDR3 reads CASSQGTGGDEQFF. The CDR3 region has the DNA TGCGCCAGCAGCCAAGGGACAGGGGGCGATGAGCAGTTCTTC. The chain joins TRBV4-1 to TRBJ2-1, with TRBD1 identical over 11 bases. The CDR3 extends over 14 amino acids. Per the germline V gene, CDR1 is MGHRA and CDR2 is YSYEKL. Trimming cost V 1 base and J 8 bases; bases outside gene matches: 1.

The CDR3 sequence: CASRVTSGTEGRNQPQHF. DNA of the CDR3: TGTGCCAGCAGAGTCACGTCTGGGACAGAGGGGAGGAATCAGCCCCAGCATTTT. The gene calls are TRBV28 and TRBJ1-5; 7 nucleotides agree with TRBD1. Germline V gene sequence: CDR1 MDHEN, CDR2 SYDVKM. V trimming: 6 bases; J trimming: 4 bases; junction bases outside the gene matches: 18. The CDR3 contains 18 residues.

The DNA for the CDR3 is TGTGCCACCAGCAGGACTAGCGGTTCCTACGAGCAGTACTTC. This encodes CATSRTSGSYEQYF. This chain uses TRBV15 with TRBJ2-7; 9 nucleotides line up with TRBD2. Losses at the gene ends were 3 bases for V and 1 base for J; bases not matched to a gene: 1. CDR3 length: 14 amino acids. Germline V CDR1 and CDR2: LNHNV, YYDKDF (reference sequence).

The table lists this clone with a count of one. The chain employs TRBV9 and TRBJ2-3, with 7 nucleotides matching TRBD2. Trimming cost V 7 bases and J 2 bases; bases outside gene matches: 10. This CDR3 spans 15 amino acids. Germline loops: CDR1 SGDLS, CDR2 YYNGEE. CDR3 amino acids: CASRRGAGSTDTQYF. The CDR3 DNA follows: TGTGCCAGCCGCCGCGGAGCGGGGTCCACAGATACGCAGTATTTT.

The V call is TRBV10-3, the J call TRBJ2-4; TRBD2 matches 14 bases. V trimming: 2 bases; J trimming: 6 bases; junction bases outside the gene matches: 6. Germline lookup yields CDR1 ENHRY and CDR2 SYGVKD. The CDR3 runs to 17 residues. In DNA form, the CDR3 reads TGTGCCATCAGTGAGGGGAGACTAGCGGGAGGGCCAAACATTCAGTACTTC. Translated, it gives CAISEGRLAGGPNIQYF.

V gene TRBV6-6 combines with J gene TRBJ2-1, with 9 nucleotides matching TRBD2. The CDR3 is 15 amino acids. The germline CDR1 and CDR2 sequences are MNHNY and SVGAGI (reference sequence). V was clipped by 5 bases and J by 3 bases; unmatched bases: 5. The CDR3 DNA reads TGTGCCAGCAGTCCGCGGGGGGGACGCTACAATGAGCAGTTCTTC. Protein product: CASSPRGGRYNEQFF.

CDR3 DNA sequence: TGTGCCAGCAGCCAAGGCACGGGACTAGTCCAAGAGACCCAGTACTTC. It encodes CASSQGTGLVQETQYF. V usage is TRBV14 and J usage is TRBJ2-5; 8 positions match TRBD2. The length of the CDR3 is 16 residues. With V trimmed by 1 base and J by 1 base, 5 bases remained unmatched. Germline CDR1 SGHDN, CDR2 FVKESK.

This clone was picked up a small number of times. At one end, the junction sequence differs from germline, possibly due to a read error. V gene TRBV18 combines with J gene TRBJ2-7; perhaps TRBD2 as D (6 bases). The length of the CDR3 is 12 residues. Germline values: CDR1 KGHSH, CDR2 LQKENI. In DNA form, the CDR3 reads TGTGCCAGCTCACCAGGAGGGACTCTACCGATCTTC. Translating it yields CASSPGGTLPIF.